The sequence of this T cell receptor beta chain was determined in a study of T cell repertoires in cytomegalovirus infection. Study background: Selection of CMV epitopes for the study included recently identified HLA-C-restricted and well-studied HLA-B-restricted ones.

This CDR3 has 16 amino acids. The germline V gene encodes CDR1 LGHNA and CDR2 YSLEER. V was shortened by 0 bases and J by 7 bases, with 13 bases between the two germline ends. Each CDR3 protein gets one entry after TCRdb re-called the reads with MiXCR. The table has 700,000 to 950,000 distinct CDR3 sequences, approximately 32% seen once; the top ten hold 9.5% to 15%. This clonotype turned up a few times. Antigen: not known. Study-level results: Cumulative frequency of public TCR beta families picked out carriers of CMV plus the relevant HLA.

The sequence was obtained from a human donor in good health (CMV status not recorded). Some clones in this sample may be carry-over from other donors' samples. The chain carries TRBV4-3 and TRBJ1-6; possible D gene TRBD1, 5 bases. The sample in question was cultured CD8+ T cells from PBMCs, obtained from culture after CMV antigen stimulation. The CDR3 nucleotides read TGCGCCAGCAGCCAAGAGGGCAGGGTGGTCAATTCACCCCTCCACTTT. The encoded protein is CASSQEGRVVNSPLHF.